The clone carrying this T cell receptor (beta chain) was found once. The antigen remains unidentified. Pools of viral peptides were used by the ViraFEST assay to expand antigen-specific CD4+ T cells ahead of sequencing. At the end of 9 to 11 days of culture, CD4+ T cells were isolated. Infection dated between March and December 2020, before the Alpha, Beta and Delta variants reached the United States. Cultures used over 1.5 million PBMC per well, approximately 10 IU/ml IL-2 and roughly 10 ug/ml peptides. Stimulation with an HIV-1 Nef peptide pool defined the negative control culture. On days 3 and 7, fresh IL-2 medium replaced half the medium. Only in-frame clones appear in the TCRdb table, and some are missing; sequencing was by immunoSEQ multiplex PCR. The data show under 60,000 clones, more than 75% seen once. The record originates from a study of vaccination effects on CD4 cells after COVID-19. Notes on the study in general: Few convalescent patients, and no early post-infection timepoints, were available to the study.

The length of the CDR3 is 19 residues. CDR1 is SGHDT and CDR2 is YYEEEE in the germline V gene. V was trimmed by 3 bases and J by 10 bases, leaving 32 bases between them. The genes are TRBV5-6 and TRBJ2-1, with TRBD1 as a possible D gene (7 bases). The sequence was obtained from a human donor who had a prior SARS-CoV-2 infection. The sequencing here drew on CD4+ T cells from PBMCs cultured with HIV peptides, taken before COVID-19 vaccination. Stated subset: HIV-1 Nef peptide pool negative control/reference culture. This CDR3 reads CASSWGDHGTAQRGGEQFF. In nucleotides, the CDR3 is TGTGCCAGCAGCTGGGGCGACCATGGGACAGCCCAGAGAGGGGGGGAGCAGTTCTTC.